This T cell receptor (beta chain) was profiled in a study of blood T cell repertoires in COVID-19. Study as a whole: There were acute and convalescent COVID-19 samples, and they came from the United States, Italy and Spain. PBMCs, B-cell-depleted T cells, or T cells provided the cDNA or gDNA that made up the material.

Authors' analysis steps: Estimated nucleated cell counts came from reference gene primer amplification. The protocol was immunoSEQ multiplex PCR, while the TCRdb copy is restricted to in-frame clones and leaves out a portion. For V, J and clone size, that table is used; D and trimming come from the DNA. The table shows some 45,000 clones, with roughly 76% occurring only once. The CDR3 spans 14 residues. The germline gives CDR1 MNHEY, CDR2 SVGAGI. Trimming removed 6 bases at V and 2 bases at J, with 13 bases between. This receptor was identified in a man aged 70-80 years with active or convalescent COVID-19. The specimen sequenced was peripheral blood. The rearrangement uses TRBV6-5 and TRBJ1-1; D unclear. CDR3 protein: CASRIAGINTEAFF. CDR3 DNA sequence: TGTGCCAGCAGGATCGCGGGAATCAACACTGAAGCTTTCTTT.